The clone carrying this TCR beta chain showed up many times. What it binds is unknown. This CDR3 has 14 amino acids. Trimming took 5 bases from V and 2 from J, leaving 10 bases between them. Germline values: CDR1 LNHDA, CDR2 SQIVND (reference sequence). The sequenced template was RNA, covering the TCR beta CDR3 region. After a first-round RT-PCR with HTBI primers, a second-round multiplex PCR was run. TCRdb ran MiXCR on the multiplex PCR reads and lists one entry per CDR3 protein. In the table there are over a million distinct CDR3 sequences, approximately 35% of which are singletons. This sample is drawn from a study of Graves' ophthalmopathy and Graves' hyperthyroidism. Study-level results: Ophthalmopathy progression cases were predicted by the model with approximately 70% sensitivity and roughly 72% specificity. Most thyroid clonotypes with frequency above 0.001 were detected in blood too.

Hyperthyroidism patients were newly diagnosed, ill under 2 months, and aged 18 to 65 years. Diagnoses were established from clinical symptoms, serum thyroxine, TRAb, thyroid ultrasound and orbital computed tomography. The chain recombines TRBV19 with TRBJ1-3; D is ambiguous. The source of this sequence is an adult man with Graves' hyperthyroidism. Sequencing was performed on peripheral blood or thyroid tissue (not recorded which). Here the CDR3 reads CASSAGPTGNTIYF. In nucleotides, the CDR3 is TGTGCCAGTAGTGCCGGACCGACTGGAAACACCATATATTTT.